The TCR beta chain described here comes from a study of OX40 agonist ivuxolimab in advanced cancers. The overall study: Patients were given ivuxolimab, an antibody that agonizes OX40 (CD134).

Concerning this clone: The antigen is not known.

Repertoires were generated with immunoSEQ multiplex PCR, while TCRdb's copy carries only in-frame clones and drops some. Of 15,000 to 20,000 clones listed, approximately 83% are singletons. Findings of the study overall: Part of the nonresponder group also had normalized T-cell clonal expansion that was low. The expanded peripheral T cells' antigen specificity was not determined. Those patients achieving a partial response at 0.1-3.0 mg/kg showed among the lowest clonal expansion.

The ends were cut back, 3 bases at V and 3 bases at J, with 11 bases in the middle. The CDR3 has 15 residues. The V gene's germline CDR1 is LGHNA and CDR2 YSLEER. V usage is TRBV4-3 and J usage is TRBJ2-2; no clear D gene. The sequence was collected from an adult with an advanced solid tumor such as melanoma, head and neck, liver or kidney cancer. The specimen was CD4+ or CD8+ T cells sorted from blood, collected in a trial of the OX40 agonist ivuxolimab. The CDR3 protein is CASSQYGPDTGELFF. DNA of the CDR3: TGCGCCAGCAGCCAGTACGGACCTGACACCGGGGAGCTGTTTTTT.